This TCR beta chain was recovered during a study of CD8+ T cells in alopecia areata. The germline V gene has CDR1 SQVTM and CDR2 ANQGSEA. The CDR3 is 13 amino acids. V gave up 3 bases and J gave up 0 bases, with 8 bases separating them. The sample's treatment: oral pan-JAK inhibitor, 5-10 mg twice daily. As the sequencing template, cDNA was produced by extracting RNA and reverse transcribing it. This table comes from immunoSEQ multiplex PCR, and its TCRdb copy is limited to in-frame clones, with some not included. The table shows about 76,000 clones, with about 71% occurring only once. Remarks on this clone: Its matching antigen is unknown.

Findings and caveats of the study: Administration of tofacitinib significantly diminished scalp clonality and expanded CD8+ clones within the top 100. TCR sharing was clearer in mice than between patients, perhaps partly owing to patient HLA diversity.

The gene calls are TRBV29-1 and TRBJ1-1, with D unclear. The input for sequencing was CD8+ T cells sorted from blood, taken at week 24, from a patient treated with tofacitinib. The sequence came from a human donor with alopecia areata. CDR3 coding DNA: TGCAGCGTTGAGGCCAGTATGAACACTGAAGCTTTCTTT. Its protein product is CSVEASMNTEAFF.